This is a list of T cell receptor beta chains from one sample in a study of blood T cells in healthy people across ages. From the 5' RACE reads, TCRdb called clonotypes with MiXCR, one entry per CDR3 protein. The table shows hundreds of thousands of distinct CDR3 sequences, with under 30% occurring only once. This sample also appeared in a second study, on T cells of mothers and their children.

Sequenced material: blood. All receptors come from a boy between 10 and 17 years old in good health. Both conserved end residues are part of each CDR3. Fields, in order: D gene, V gene, clone size, J gene, CDR3 protein, CDR3 DNA. D genes are given only for firm matches. Clone size, where shown, is once, few, many, or a class for clones that have expanded.

D: NA; V: TRBV10-3; size: few; J: TRBJ2-5; CDR3: CAISGLDGETQYF; DNA: TGTGCCATCAGTGGATTAGATGGGGAGACCCAGTACTTC
D: TRBD1; V: TRBV28; size: NA; J: TRBJ2-2; CDR3: CASSSRQGAGTGELFF; DNA: TGTGCCAGCAGTTCCCGACAGGGGGCCGGCACCGGGGAGCTGTTTTTT
D: NA; V: TRBV4-1; size: NA; J: TRBJ2-1; CDR3: CASSGGDEQFF; DNA: TGCGCCAGCAGCGGGGGTGATGAGCAGTTCTTC
D: NA; V: TRBV20-1; size: few; J: TRBJ2-7; CDR3: CSARDRDGGTYEQYF; DNA: TGCAGTGCTAGAGATAGAGACGGGGGCACCTACGAGCAGTACTTC
D: NA; V: TRBV5-5; size: NA; J: TRBJ1-6; CDR3: CASSPMLTGISPLHF; DNA: TGTGCCAGCAGCCCGATGTTAACAGGGATATCACCCCTCCACTTT
D: NA; V: TRBV7-9; size: NA; J: TRBJ2-5; CDR3: CASVYTGHPLGEQYF; DNA: TGTGCCAGCGTCTATACGGGACACCCCCTGGGAGAGCAGTACTTC
D: TRBD2; V: TRBV5-1; size: NA; J: TRBJ2-1; CDR3: CASSRLAAGANNEQFF; DNA: TGCGCCAGCAGCCGTCTTGCAGCGGGGGCCAACAATGAGCAGTTCTTC
D: NA; V: TRBV28; size: NA; J: TRBJ2-7; CDR3: CASSFQTGPYEQYF; DNA: TGTGCCAGCAGTTTCCAGACAGGACCCTACGAGCAGTACTTC
D: NA; V: TRBV12-3/TRBV12-4; size: once; J: TRBJ1-1; CDR3: CASNFRREMNTEAFF; DNA: TGTGCCAGCAATTTCCGTAGAGAAATGAACACTGAAGCTTTCTTT
D: NA; V: TRBV12-3/TRBV12-4; size: few; J: TRBJ2-3; CDR3: CASSFRGGGTDTQYF; DNA: TGTGCCAGCAGTTTCCGCGGCGGGGGCACAGATACGCAGTATTTT
D: NA; V: TRBV6-6; size: NA; J: TRBJ2-5; CDR3: CASSYDATQETQYF; DNA: TGTGCCAGCAGTTACGACGCTACGCAAGAGACCCAGTACTTC
D: NA; V: TRBV5-1; size: few; J: TRBJ2-6; CDR3: CASSLEKKSSGANVLTF; DNA: TGCGCCAGCAGCTTGGAAAAGAAAAGCTCTGGGGCCAACGTCCTGACTTTC
D: NA; V: TRBV11-2; size: few; J: TRBJ1-1; CDR3: CASSFPGLMNTEAFF; DNA: TGTGCCAGCAGCTTCCCGGGGCTCATGAACACTGAAGCTTTCTTT
D: TRBD2; V: TRBV5-1; size: many; J: TRBJ2-5; CDR3: CASSLAGAETQYF; DNA: TGTGCCAGCAGTTTAGCGGGGGCTGAGACCCAGTACTTC
D: TRBD2; V: TRBV4-2; size: many; J: TRBJ2-1; CDR3: CASSQDGTSGYNEQFF; DNA: TGTGCCAGCAGCCAAGATGGGACTAGCGGCTACAATGAGCAGTTCTTC
D: NA; V: TRBV5-5; size: few; J: TRBJ2-2; CDR3: CASSLQVNTGELFF; DNA: TGTGCCAGCAGCTTGCAGGTGAACACCGGGGAGCTGTTTTTT
D: TRBD2; V: TRBV4-1; size: NA; J: TRBJ2-5; CDR3: CASSQGGGPQETQYF; DNA: TGCGCCAGCAGCCAAGGGGGGGGTCCCCAAGAGACCCAGTACTTC
D: NA; V: TRBV27; size: NA; J: TRBJ1-1; CDR3: CASSLGPRKGQPEAFF; DNA: TGTGCCAGCAGTTTAGGCCCACGCAAAGGGCAGCCGGAAGCTTTCTTT
D: NA; V: TRBV10-3; size: NA; J: TRBJ2-7; CDR3: CAISDGKQYF; DNA: TGTGCCATCAGTGATGGGAAGCAGTACTTC
D: NA; V: TRBV5-1; size: NA; J: TRBJ2-3; CDR3: CASSESGLSTDTQYF; DNA: TGCGCCAGCAGCGAATCGGGACTCAGCACAGATACGCAGTATTTT
D: NA; V: TRBV20-1; size: NA; J: TRBJ2-7; CDR3: CSARGLADPNSYEQYF; DNA: TGCAGTGCTAGAGGATTGGCCGATCCTAACTCCTACGAGCAGTACTTC
D: NA; V: TRBV30; size: NA; J: TRBJ2-7; CDR3: CAWGRSYEQYF; DNA: TGTGCCTGGGGGAGGTCCTACGAGCAGTACTTC
D: NA; V: TRBV12-3/TRBV12-4; size: few; J: TRBJ2-1; CDR3: CASSLGFGNEQFF; DNA: TGTGCCAGCAGTTTAGGGTTCGGCAATGAGCAGTTCTTC
D: NA; V: TRBV6-1; size: NA; J: TRBJ2-1; CDR3: CASSNQAWAYNEQFF; DNA: TGTGCCAGCAGTAACCAGGCGTGGGCCTACAATGAGCAGTTCTTC
D: NA; V: TRBV25-1; size: NA; J: TRBJ2-2; CDR3: CASGAAGANTGELFF; DNA: TGTGCCAGCGGTGCGGCAGGCGCGAACACCGGGGAGCTGTTTTTT
D: TRBD1; V: TRBV4-1; size: NA; J: TRBJ1-6; CDR3: CASSQEDRLSPLHF; DNA: TGCGCCAGCAGCCAAGAGGACAGGCTATCACCCCTCCACTTT
D: TRBD2; V: TRBV10-3; size: few; J: TRBJ2-7; CDR3: CAISEGLAGLSYEQYF; DNA: TGTGCCATCAGTGAAGGACTAGCGGGTCTTTCCTACGAGCAGTACTTC
D: NA; V: TRBV12-3/TRBV12-4; size: NA; J: TRBJ1-4; CDR3: CASSHTTATNEKLFF; DNA: TGTGCCAGCAGCCACACCACTGCAACTAATGAAAAACTGTTTTTT
D: NA; V: TRBV5-1; size: many; J: TRBJ2-3; CDR3: CASSPGTNTDTQYF; DNA: TGCGCCAGCAGTCCCGGGACCAACACAGATACGCAGTATTTT
D: NA; V: TRBV10-3; size: NA; J: TRBJ2-5; CDR3: CAISEGSYQETQYF; DNA: TGTGCCATCAGTGAGGGGTCGTACCAAGAGACCCAGTACTTC
D: NA; V: TRBV28; size: few; J: TRBJ1-3; CDR3: CATLRGSGNTIYF; DNA: TGTGCCACCTTGAGGGGTTCCGGAAACACCATATATTTT
D: NA; V: TRBV12-3/TRBV12-4; size: NA; J: TRBJ2-3; CDR3: CASSLGTRDTQYF; DNA: TGTGCCAGCAGTTTGGGGACGCGGGATACGCAGTATTTT
D: TRBD2; V: TRBV5-1; size: few; J: TRBJ2-3; CDR3: CASTPGGGADTQYF; DNA: TGCGCCAGCACTCCGGGAGGGGGTGCAGATACGCAGTATTTT
D: NA; V: TRBV6-1; size: NA; J: TRBJ2-5; CDR3: CASSEVDPAETQYF; DNA: TGTGCCAGCAGTGAGGTAGACCCCGCAGAGACCCAGTACTTC
D: NA; V: TRBV5-1; size: NA; J: TRBJ1-2; CDR3: CASSLASGAPGYGYTF; DNA: TGCGCCAGCAGCCTAGCATCGGGCGCTCCGGGCTATGGCTACACCTTC
D: NA; V: TRBV29-1; size: NA; J: TRBJ1-2; CDR3: CSVSRPQGKNYGYTF; DNA: TGCAGCGTTTCCCGGCCCCAGGGGAAGAACTATGGCTACACCTTC
D: NA; V: TRBV2; size: NA; J: TRBJ2-3; CDR3: CASRPQAVGLDTQYF; DNA: TGTGCCAGCAGACCCCAAGCGGTGGGGCTAGATACGCAGTATTTT
D: NA; V: TRBV5-1; size: NA; J: TRBJ2-3; CDR3: CASSLEEPSTDTQYF; DNA: TGCGCCAGCAGCTTGGAGGAACCTAGCACAGATACGCAGTATTTT
D: TRBD2; V: TRBV4-1; size: few; J: TRBJ2-1; CDR3: CASSQAGLAGEDEQFF; DNA: TGCGCCAGCAGCCAGGCGGGACTAGCGGGGGAGGATGAGCAGTTCTTC
D: TRBD1; V: TRBV29-1; size: NA; J: TRBJ2-3; CDR3: CSVQTEGAVADTQYF; DNA: TGCAGCGTCCAAACAGAGGGGGCAGTGGCAGATACGCAGTATTTT
D: NA; V: TRBV12-3/TRBV12-4; size: NA; J: TRBJ1-3; CDR3: CASLGVTGNTVYF; DNA: TGTGCCAGCTTAGGGGTCACTGGAAACACCGTATATTTT
D: NA; V: TRBV3-1; size: few; J: TRBJ2-1; CDR3: CASSQHGGNEQFF; DNA: TGTGCCAGCAGCCAGCACGGGGGCAATGAGCAGTTCTTC
D: TRBD1; V: TRBV24-1; size: NA; J: TRBJ2-7; CDR3: CATSAAGGLYEQYF; DNA: TGTGCCACCAGTGCGGCAGGGGGCCTCTACGAGCAGTACTTC
D: NA; V: TRBV9; size: NA; J: TRBJ2-7; CDR3: CATKRDRDYEQYF; DNA: TGTGCCACCAAAAGGGACCGAGATTACGAGCAGTACTTC
D: NA; V: TRBV12-3/TRBV12-4; size: few; J: TRBJ1-6; CDR3: CASTLGGGSPLHF; DNA: TGTGCCAGCACCCTAGGAGGAGGATCACCCCTCCACTTT